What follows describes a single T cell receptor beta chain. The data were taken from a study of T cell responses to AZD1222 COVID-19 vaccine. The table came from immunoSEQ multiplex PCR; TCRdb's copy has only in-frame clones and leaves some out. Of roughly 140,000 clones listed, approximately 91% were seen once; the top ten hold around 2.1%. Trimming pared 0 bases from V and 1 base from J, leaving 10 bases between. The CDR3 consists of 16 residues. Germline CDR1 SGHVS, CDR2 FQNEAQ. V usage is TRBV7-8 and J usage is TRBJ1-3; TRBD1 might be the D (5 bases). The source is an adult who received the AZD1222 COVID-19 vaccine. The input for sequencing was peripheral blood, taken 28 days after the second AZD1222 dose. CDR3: CASSLASGASGNTIYF. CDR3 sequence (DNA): TGTGCCAGCAGCTTAGCGTCCGGGGCTTCTGGAAACACCATATATTTT.